Sequencing of this T cell receptor (beta chain) was carried out in a study of T cell responses to AZD1222 COVID-19 vaccine. Broader study findings: Clonal diversity may have been underestimated, and the donors were mostly white British, with more females than males.

V lost 5 bases, J lost 9 bases, and 17 bases lay in between. The germline V gene has CDR1 SEHNR and CDR2 FQNEAQ (reference sequence). The CDR3 loop spans 15 amino acids. This table comes from immunoSEQ multiplex PCR, and its TCRdb copy is limited to in-frame clones, with some not included. The sample lists around 110,000 clones; around nine tenths were seen once. Comments on this clone: The target antigen is unknown.

This chain joins TRBV7-9 and TRBJ1-6; tentatively, D is TRBD1 (5 bases). The TCR was taken from an adult in good health. The material sequenced was peripheral blood, taken on day 0 of AZD1222 vaccination. CDR3 residues: CASSPRALQGSPLHF. The CDR3 DNA reads as TGTGCCAGCAGCCCCCGGGCCCTTCAGGGTTCACCCCTCCACTTT. Using reference TRBV7-9 and TRBJ1-6 for the parts outside the CDR3, the full variable domain is DTGVSQNPRHKITKRGQNVTFRCDPISEHNRLYWYRQTLGQGPEFLTYFQNEAQLEKSRLLSDRFSAERPKGSFSTLEIQRTEQGDSAMYLCASSPRALQGSPLHFGNGTRLTVT.